Detailed here is one T cell receptor (beta chain). Its antigen is still unknown. Base quality data are lacking; no much larger clone is found one base away. The data belong to a study of cytomegalovirus exposure and HLA in healthy donors (dated by TCRdb to about 2017). With regard to the full study: In an earlier analysis of 587 of the donors, about 260 Gb of sequence data and 90 million to 120 million unique TCR beta sequences from about 190 million T cells were reported. An early release that covered roughly 600 HLA-typed donors contained approximately 300 gigabases of sequencing data and 75 million to 100 million unique TCR sequences. The genetic ancestry cluster associated with self-reported Caucasian donors included over 80% of the roughly 400 genotyped donors. The study aimed to test whether cataloging public T cell receptors could reveal signatures of past pathogen exposure. Using immunosequencing, the study profiled T cell repertoires from 640 or so subjects and related those repertoires to cytomegalovirus serostatus. Along with the approximately 700-subject first cohort, a separate validation cohort of over a hundred different subjects was used. High-throughput TCR immunosequencing, statistical association of individual TCRs with disease status, and machine learning were combined to predict cytomegalovirus infection status. A later analysis re-analyzed previously published TCR beta repertoires from several hundred donors and added high-resolution HLA genotyping to study TCR occurrence patterns. In the later analysis, no new phenotypic data were used to find candidate immune exposures; instead, reliance was placed on TCR beta sequences and their occurrence across donors. An earlier analysis of several hundred of the donors used high-throughput TCR beta sequencing to judge whether each TCR beta V gene segment behaved as functional or pseudogenic. Alongside the repertoire data, information on donor age, sex, ethnicity and CMV serostatus was compiled. In a later genetic analysis, genome-wide SNP genotypes for about three fifths of the 666 donors were used, and that subset was treated as a discovery cohort. Every discovery cohort repertoire had been produced on one sequencing platform. Class I and class II HLA loci were covered by the typing at four-digit resolution. Typing coverage varied by locus: roughly 620-640 donors for A, B, C, DRB1 and DQB1; some 520 for DQA1; 600 to 610 for DPA1; approximately 450 for DPB1. About five DR-DQ haplotypes were treated as single units for association and clustering because of strong linkage in the cohort. Across some 400 genotyped donors of the cohort, an average of roughly 230,000 unique TCR beta nucleotide sequences per donor were sequenced, and 15% to 20% of those sequences were non-productive. General findings and caveats noted by the study authors: Seventeen rarely observed V segments, including chromosome 9 orphons, were excluded from the earlier analysis of some 590 of the donors because counts were too low. The cohort was sequenced for TCR beta chains only, and without alpha or paired-chain data the features that could be detected were limited. In both the original and validation cohorts, the classifier was reported to diagnose cytomegalovirus status with high specificity and sensitivity. Because the 87-base-pair reads could not distinguish some IMGT-functional V segments, including TRBV6-2 and TRBV6-3, those segments were excluded. Assigning TCR associations to individual alleles was difficult when HLA alleles, especially DR and DQ, strongly co-occurred. A further reported finding was that TCR beta sequences accurately predicted the HLA-A and HLA-B alleles for most subjects in the first cohort. Three of the identified cytomegalovirus-associated TCR beta chains were confirmed in vitro to be specific for cytomegalovirus antigens. HLA typing was unavailable for some donors at each locus, so association tests used only the typed subset. The study gave a list of under 200 TCR beta chains associated with cytomegalovirus. A later genetic analysis reported fewer N-insertions in productive TCRs among donors in an Asian-associated ancestry cluster than the roughly 690-donor mean. In a later analysis, TCR association rates were found to vary across HLA loci, with the most associated TCRs seen for DRB1 alleles and the fewest for HLA-C alleles. According to a later analysis, parvovirus B19, influenza, CMV and Epstein-Barr virus appeared linked to several top co-occurrence clusters. A later analysis associated 16,951 TCR beta sequences with specific HLA alleles at a false discovery rate of 0.05. Linkage disequilibrium might explain the correlated functional status among segregating V segments, but an unknown experimental factor could not be excluded. Most CMV-associated TCR beta chains appeared to be HLA-restricted in a later analysis, and the HLA associations seemed to be driven largely by CMV exposure. An earlier analysis of some 560 of the donors showed that most TCR beta V segments appeared in productive rearrangements either about 87% or about 30% of the time, which broadly matched IMGT annotations. Most TCR sequences were observed very rarely across donors, whereas some public TCRs were present in many individuals. A later genetic analysis associated a missense DCLRE1C variant with V-gene and J-gene trimming of TCR beta chains, and an independent cohort replicated the association. The only immune exposure information available for the cohort was CMV serostatus. The authors suggested that the approach could potentially be extended to other disease states and immunological phenotypes. Presence/absence analyses assumed roughly uniform sequencing depth across donors, an assumption that may not hold. In a later analysis, HLA-associated TCR beta chains were found to be more clonally expanded and to have lower generation probabilities than equally common non-associated chains. A cluster of highly shared sequence variants was judged likely to be a technical artifact of the sequencing pipeline.

The cohort consisted of some 670 healthy bone marrow donors. At the time of sampling, every cohort member was nominally healthy, though immune exposures that went unrecorded were likely present. The donor was CMV seropositive and belonged to the group of 250 to 300 seropositive cohort members. A peripheral blood sample was provided by each donor, and peripheral blood mononuclear cells were used for TCR beta sequencing. Genomic DNA extraction from the blood cell samples was performed with the Qiagen DNeasy Blood Extraction Kit. CDR1 and CDR2, looked up from the germline V gene (reference sequence), are SEHNR and FQNEAQ. V was cut back by 4 bases and J by 4 bases, leaving a gap of 9 bases between them. Spanning cysteine to phenylalanine, the CDR3 consists of 13 amino acids. Solely the CDR3 DNA is kept, with 39 bases framed from the first base. To prepare the library, the immunoSEQ multiplex PCR assay was applied. For the multiplex PCR, a mixture combining 60 forward primers for TCR Vbeta segments and 13 reverse primers for TCR Jbeta segments was used. A multiplex PCR assay on genomic DNA amplified the CDR3 region of rearranged TCR beta genes. On the Illumina HiSeq System, the amplified TCR beta libraries were sequenced as 87-base-pair reads. The authors processed their data as follows. A later analysis counted about 80 million unique TCR beta chains across the 640 or so repertoires, and some 11 million of these chains were shared by at least two donors. A nearest-neighbor algorithm error-corrected the raw reads and collapsed the reads into unique sequences, merging closely related sequences to remove PCR and sequencing errors. To assign V, D and J gene segments, CDR3 sequences were aligned to IMGT reference sequences. Each retained sequence needed at least a six-nucleotide match to both a V gene segment and a J gene segment. Rearrangements were classified as productive when the CDR3 lacked stop codons and remained in frame with V and J, and all other rearrangements were classified as non-productive. Following IMGT convention, CDR3 was defined as the stretch from the second conserved V-encoded cysteine to the conserved J-encoded phenylalanine. The earlier analysis of about 610 of the donors excluded sequences that lacked an unambiguous match to a single V gene segment. An earlier analysis of several hundred of the donors classified V segments as functional when productive rearrangements were above 56.7% and as segregating when the standard deviation between donors was above 5%. A statistical classification framework was built to diagnose cytomegalovirus status from the catalog of TCR beta chain sequences. V and J gene assignment, in a later analysis, came from comparing TCR nucleotide sequences with IMGT/GENE-DB human TR gene sequences. Using the TCRdist pipeline, a later analysis assigned CDR3 sequences along with most-parsimonious VDJ recombination scenarios. A later analysis defined each TCR beta chain by its CDR3 amino acid sequence plus V-gene family, and excluded reads lacking a unique V-gene family. To address suspected cross-contamination and a sequencing artifact, a later analysis removed 592 highly shared, low-generation-probability nucleotide sequences. A later analysis calculated a clonal expansion index for each public chain from normalized within-repertoire ranks of inferred template counts. Generation probabilities in a later analysis came from a VDJ recombination model fitted to out-of-frame rearrangements, and those results were checked against IGoR. A later analysis scored TCR-TCR, TCR-HLA and TCR-CMV co-occurrence with hypergeometric tests, applying a repertoire-size bias correction to TCR pairs. To estimate false discovery rates, a later analysis permuted the HLA or CMV assignments 20 times. A later analysis grouped co-occurring TCRs with DBSCAN, adding TCRdist sequence similarity when clustering within HLA-allele-positive subsets. For co-occurrence clustering, repertoires with fewer than 30,000 or more than 120,000 public chains were excluded, along with roughly 5 repertoires with anomalous nucleotide sharing. TCRdb took this table from immuneACCESS and kept in-frame rearrangements with V and J called. Such tables lack part of the clones; where checked against another copy, unresolved V genes explain under half of the gap, and the rest is unexplained. The DNA was the basis for D and trimming; V, J and clone size are from that table. In this sample the table shows 100,000 to 150,000 clones, 70% to 85% of which occur a single time. Under 5% of the sample is in the top ten clones.

The chain is assembled from TRBV7-9 and TRBJ2-3; the D gene identity is not certain. The sample was PBMCs. This TCR was sampled from a man between 35 and 55 years old in good health and CMV-seropositive. The encoded CDR3 is CASSSLGADTQYF. In nucleotide form, the sequence is TGTGCCAGCAGCTCCCTTGGAGCAGATACGCAGTATTTT.